This T cell receptor beta chain stems from a study of control samples from healthy donors and cancer patients. J lost 8 bases, V lost 5 bases, and 13 bases had no gene match. CDR1 and CDR2 (germline): LGHNT, FRNRAP. CDR3 length: 16 residues. Assay used: immunoSEQ multiplex PCR; TCRdb lists only in-frame clones, some missing. The profile covers 75,000 to 100,000 clones, with nearly 90% appearing a single time and approximately 6% taken by the ten largest. The receptor's source is a man aged 50 or older in good health. Sequences were obtained from blood. This chain joins TRBV12-5 and TRBJ1-4; 8 bases line up with TRBD1. CDR3 sequence: CASGPIGQGEEEKLFF. The CDR3 DNA follows: TGTGCTAGTGGTCCTATCGGACAGGGAGAGGAGGAAAAACTGTTTTTT.